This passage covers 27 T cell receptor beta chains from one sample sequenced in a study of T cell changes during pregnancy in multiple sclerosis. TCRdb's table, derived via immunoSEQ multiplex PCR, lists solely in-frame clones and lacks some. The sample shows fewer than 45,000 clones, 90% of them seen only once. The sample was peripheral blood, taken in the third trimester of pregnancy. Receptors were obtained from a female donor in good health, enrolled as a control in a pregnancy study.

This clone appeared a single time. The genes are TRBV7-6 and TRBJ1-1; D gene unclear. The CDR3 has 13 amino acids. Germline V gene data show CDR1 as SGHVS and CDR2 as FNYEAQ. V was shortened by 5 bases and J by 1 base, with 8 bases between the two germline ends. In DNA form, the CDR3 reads TGTGCCAGCAGCCTATTTGGGAACACTGAAGCTTTCTTT. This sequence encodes CASSLFGNTEAFF.

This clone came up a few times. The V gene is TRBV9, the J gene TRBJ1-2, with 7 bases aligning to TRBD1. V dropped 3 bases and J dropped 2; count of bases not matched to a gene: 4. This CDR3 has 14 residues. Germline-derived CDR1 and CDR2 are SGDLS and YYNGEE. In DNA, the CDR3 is TGTGCCAGCAGCGCCTCGACAGGGAACTATGGCTACACCTTC. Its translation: CASSASTGNYGYTF.

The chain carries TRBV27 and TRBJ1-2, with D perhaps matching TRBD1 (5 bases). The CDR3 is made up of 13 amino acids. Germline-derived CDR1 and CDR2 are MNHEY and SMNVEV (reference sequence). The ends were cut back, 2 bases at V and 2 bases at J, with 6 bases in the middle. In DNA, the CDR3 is TGTGCCAGCAGTTTACGACAGAACTATGGCTACACCTTC. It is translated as CASSLRQNYGYTF.

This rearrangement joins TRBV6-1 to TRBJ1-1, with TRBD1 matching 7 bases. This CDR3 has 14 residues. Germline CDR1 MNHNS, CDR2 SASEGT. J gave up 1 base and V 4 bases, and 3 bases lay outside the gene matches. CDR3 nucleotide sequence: TGTGCCAGCAGTGCGACAGGGAAGAACACTGAAGCTTTCTTT. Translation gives CASSATGKNTEAFF.

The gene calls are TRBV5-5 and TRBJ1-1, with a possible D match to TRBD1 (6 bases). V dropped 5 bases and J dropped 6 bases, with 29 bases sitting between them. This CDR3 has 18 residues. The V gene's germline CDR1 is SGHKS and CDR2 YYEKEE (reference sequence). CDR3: CASSPKLSGHSISAEAFF. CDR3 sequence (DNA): TGTGCCAGCAGTCCAAAACTCTCGGGACACTCCATCAGTGCTGAAGCTTTCTTT.

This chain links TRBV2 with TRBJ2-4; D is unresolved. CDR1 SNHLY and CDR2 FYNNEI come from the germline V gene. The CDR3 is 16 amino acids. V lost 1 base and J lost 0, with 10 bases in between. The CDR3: CASSEVSMVAKNIQYF. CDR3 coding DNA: TGTGCCAGCAGTGAAGTATCTATGGTAGCCAAAAACATTCAGTACTTC.

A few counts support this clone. CDR3 residues: CAWSSQGADTQYF. The CDR3 DNA reads as TGTGCCTGGAGTAGTCAGGGGGCGGATACGCAGTATTTT. The chain joins TRBV30 to TRBJ2-3, with 8 positions matching TRBD1. This CDR3 contains 13 residues. In germline, CDR1 is GTSNPN, CDR2 SVGIG (reference sequence). Trimming at V came to 2 bases and at J to 6 bases, leaving 4 bases not matched to a gene.

CDR3 residues: CASTTGNPTGELFF. CDR3 bases: TGTGCCAGCACGACGGGTAATCCCACCGGGGAGCTGTTTTTT. The chain carries TRBV6-1 and TRBJ2-2; D remains ambiguous. V was cut by 7 bases and J by 4 bases, with 13 bases left in between. Germline V gene data show CDR1 as MNHNS and CDR2 as SASEGT. This CDR3 comprises 14 residues.

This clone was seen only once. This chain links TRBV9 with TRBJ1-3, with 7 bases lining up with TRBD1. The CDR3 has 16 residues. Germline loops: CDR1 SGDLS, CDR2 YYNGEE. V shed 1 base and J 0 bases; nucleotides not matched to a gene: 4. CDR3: CASSVSTGSSGNTIYF. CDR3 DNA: TGTGCCAGCAGCGTATCGACAGGGAGCTCTGGAAACACCATATATTTT. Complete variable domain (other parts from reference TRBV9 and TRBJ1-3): DSGVTQTPKHLITATGQRVTLRCSPRSGDLSVYWYQQSLDQGLQFLIQYYNGEERAKGNILERFSAQQFPDLHSELNLSSLELGDSALYFCASSVSTGSSGNTIYFGEGSWLTVV.

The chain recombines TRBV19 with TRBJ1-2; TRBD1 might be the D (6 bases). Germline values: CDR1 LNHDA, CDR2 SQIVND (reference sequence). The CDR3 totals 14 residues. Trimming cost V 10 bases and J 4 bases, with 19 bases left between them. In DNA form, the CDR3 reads TGTGCCACCCTACCTCGACAGGACCGCTATGGCTACACCTTC. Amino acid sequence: CATLPRQDRYGYTF.

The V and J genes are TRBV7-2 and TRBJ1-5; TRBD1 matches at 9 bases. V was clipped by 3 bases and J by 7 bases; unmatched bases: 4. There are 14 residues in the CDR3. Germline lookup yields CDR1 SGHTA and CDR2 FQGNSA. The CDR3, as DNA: TGTGCCAGCAGCTTGGACAGGGGAAGCCAGCCCCAGCATTTT. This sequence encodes CASSLDRGSQPQHF.

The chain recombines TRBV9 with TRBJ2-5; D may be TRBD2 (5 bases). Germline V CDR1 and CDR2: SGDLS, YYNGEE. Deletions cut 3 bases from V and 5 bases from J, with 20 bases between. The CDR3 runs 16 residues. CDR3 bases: TGTGCCAGCAGCGCCAGAACGGACTGGGCCGACGAGACCCAGTACTTC. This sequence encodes CASSARTDWADETQYF.

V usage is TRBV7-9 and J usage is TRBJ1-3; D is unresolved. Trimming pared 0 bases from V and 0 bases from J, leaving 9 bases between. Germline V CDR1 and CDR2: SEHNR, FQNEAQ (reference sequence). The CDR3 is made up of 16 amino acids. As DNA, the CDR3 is TGTGCCAGCAGCTTAGCGGTAGGGAGCTCTGGAAACACCATATATTTT. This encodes CASSLAVGSSGNTIYF.

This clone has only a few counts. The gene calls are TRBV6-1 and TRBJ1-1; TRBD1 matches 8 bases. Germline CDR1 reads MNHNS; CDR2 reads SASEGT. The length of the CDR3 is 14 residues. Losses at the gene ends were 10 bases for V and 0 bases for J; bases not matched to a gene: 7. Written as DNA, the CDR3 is TGTGCCACCCAAAGGACAGGGTTGAACACTGAAGCTTTCTTT. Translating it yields CATQRTGLNTEAFF.

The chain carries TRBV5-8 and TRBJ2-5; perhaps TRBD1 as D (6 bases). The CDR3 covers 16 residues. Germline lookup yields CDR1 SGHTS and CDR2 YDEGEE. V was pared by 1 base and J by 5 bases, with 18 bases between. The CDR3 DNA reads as TGTGCCAGCAGCTTGTGGGGGCTTGGACAGCAGGAGACCCAGTACTTC. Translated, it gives CASSLWGLGQQETQYF.

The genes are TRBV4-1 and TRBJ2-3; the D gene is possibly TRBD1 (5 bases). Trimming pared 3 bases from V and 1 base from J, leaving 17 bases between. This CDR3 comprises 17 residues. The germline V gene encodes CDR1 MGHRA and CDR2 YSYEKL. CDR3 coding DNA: TGCGCCAGCAGCCATTCTACAGGCAATGTTGGCACAGATACGCAGTATTTT. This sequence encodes CASSHSTGNVGTDTQYF.

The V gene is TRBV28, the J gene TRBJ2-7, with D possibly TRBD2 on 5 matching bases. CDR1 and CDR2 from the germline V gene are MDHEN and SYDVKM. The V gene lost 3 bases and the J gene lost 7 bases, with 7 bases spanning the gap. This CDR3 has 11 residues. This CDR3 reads CASSFPGEQYF. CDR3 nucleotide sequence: TGTGCCAGCAGTTTCCCGGGGGAGCAGTACTTC.

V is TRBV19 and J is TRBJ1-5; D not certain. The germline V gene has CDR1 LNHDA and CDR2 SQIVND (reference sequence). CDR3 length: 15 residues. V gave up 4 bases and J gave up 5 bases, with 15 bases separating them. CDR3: CASSTSMSFDQPQHF. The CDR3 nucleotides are TGTGCCAGTAGTACGTCAATGAGTTTCGATCAGCCCCAGCATTTT.

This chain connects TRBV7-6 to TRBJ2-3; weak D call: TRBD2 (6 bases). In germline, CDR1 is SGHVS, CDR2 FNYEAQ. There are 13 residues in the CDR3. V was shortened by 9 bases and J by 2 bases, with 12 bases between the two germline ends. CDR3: CASLGEDTDTQYF. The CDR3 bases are TGTGCCAGTCTAGGGGAGGACACAGATACGCAGTATTTT.

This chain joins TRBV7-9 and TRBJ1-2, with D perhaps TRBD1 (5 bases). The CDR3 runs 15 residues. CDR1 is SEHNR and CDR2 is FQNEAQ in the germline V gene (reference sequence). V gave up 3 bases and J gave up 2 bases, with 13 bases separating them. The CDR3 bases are TGTGCCAGCAGCTTTCTGACAGAACAAAACTATGGCTACACCTTC. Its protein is CASSFLTEQNYGYTF.

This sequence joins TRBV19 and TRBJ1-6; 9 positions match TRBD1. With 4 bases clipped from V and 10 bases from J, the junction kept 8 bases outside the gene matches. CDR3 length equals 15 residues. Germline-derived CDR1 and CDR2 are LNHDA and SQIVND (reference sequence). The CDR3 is CASSTPGQGNSPLHF. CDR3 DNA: TGTGCCAGTAGTACACCGGGACAGGGAAACTCACCCCTCCACTTT.

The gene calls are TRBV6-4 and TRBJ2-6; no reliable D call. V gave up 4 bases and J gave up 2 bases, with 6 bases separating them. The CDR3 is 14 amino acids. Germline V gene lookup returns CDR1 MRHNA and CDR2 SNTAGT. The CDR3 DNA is TGTGCCAGCAGTGTACGGGCTGGGGCCAACGTCCTGACTTTC. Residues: CASSVRAGANVLTF.

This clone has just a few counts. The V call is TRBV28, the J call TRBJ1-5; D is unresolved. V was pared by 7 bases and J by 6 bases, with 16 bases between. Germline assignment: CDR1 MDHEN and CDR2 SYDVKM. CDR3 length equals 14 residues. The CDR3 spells CASTLFRVSQPQHF. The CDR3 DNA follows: TGTGCCAGCACCTTGTTCCGGGTTAGTCAGCCCCAGCATTTT.

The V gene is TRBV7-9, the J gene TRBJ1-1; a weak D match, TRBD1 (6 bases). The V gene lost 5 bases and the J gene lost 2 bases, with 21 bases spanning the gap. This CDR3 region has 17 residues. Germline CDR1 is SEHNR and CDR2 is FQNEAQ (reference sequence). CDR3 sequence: CASSHRDTTPRNTEAFF. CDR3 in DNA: TGTGCCAGCAGCCACCGGGACACAACACCCCGCAACACTGAAGCTTTCTTT.

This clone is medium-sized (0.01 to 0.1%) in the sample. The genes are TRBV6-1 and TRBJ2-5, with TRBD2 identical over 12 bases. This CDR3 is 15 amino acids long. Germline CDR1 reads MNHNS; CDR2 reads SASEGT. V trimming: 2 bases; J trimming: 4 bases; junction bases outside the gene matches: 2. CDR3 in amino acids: CASSELAGGPETQYF. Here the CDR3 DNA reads TGTGCCAGCAGTGAACTAGCGGGAGGGCCAGAGACCCAGTACTTC.

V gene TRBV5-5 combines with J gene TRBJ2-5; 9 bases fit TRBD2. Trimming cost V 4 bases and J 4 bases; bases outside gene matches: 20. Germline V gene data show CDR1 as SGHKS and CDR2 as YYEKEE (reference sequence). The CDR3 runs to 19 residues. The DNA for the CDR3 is TGTGCCAGCAGCCGGAAGGTGCTCTTTGGCGGGGGGGCCGGAGAGACCCAGTACTTC. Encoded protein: CASSRKVLFGGGAGETQYF.

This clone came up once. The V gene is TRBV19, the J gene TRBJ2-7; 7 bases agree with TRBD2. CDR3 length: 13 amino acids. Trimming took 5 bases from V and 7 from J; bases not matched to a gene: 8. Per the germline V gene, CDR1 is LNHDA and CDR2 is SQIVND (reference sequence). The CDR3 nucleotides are TGTGCCAGTAGTTATAAGGGAGCGGGGGAGCAGTACTTC. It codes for CASSYKGAGEQYF.